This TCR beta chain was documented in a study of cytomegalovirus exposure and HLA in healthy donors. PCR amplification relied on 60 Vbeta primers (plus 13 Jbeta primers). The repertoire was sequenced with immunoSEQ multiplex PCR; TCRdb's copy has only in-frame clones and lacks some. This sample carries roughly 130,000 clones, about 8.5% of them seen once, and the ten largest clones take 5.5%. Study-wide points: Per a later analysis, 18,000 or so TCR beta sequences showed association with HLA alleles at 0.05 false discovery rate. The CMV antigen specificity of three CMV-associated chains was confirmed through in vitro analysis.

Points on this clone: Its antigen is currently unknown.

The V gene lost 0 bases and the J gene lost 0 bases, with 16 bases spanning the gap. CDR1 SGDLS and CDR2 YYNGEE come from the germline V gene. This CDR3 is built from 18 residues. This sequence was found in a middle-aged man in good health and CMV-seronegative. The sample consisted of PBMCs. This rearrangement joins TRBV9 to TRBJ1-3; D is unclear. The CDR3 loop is CASSVDIREQASGNTIYF. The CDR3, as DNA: TGTGCCAGCAGCGTAGATATTCGGGAGCAGGCCTCTGGAAACACCATATATTTT.